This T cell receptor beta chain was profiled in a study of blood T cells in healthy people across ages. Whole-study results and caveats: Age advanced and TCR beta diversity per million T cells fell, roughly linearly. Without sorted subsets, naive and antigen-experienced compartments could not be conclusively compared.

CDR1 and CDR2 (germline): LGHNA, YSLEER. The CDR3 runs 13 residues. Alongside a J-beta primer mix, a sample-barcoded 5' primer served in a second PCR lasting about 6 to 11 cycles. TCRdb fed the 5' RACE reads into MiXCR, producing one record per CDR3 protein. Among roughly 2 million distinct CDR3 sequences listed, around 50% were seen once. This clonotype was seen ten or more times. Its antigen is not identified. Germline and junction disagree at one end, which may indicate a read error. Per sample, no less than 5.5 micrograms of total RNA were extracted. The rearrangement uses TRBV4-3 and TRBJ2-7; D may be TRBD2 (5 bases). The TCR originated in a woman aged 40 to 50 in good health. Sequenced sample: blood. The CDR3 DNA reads TGTGCCAGCAGCCAAGATCGGGGTGACGAGCAGTACTTC. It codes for CASSQDRGDEQYF.